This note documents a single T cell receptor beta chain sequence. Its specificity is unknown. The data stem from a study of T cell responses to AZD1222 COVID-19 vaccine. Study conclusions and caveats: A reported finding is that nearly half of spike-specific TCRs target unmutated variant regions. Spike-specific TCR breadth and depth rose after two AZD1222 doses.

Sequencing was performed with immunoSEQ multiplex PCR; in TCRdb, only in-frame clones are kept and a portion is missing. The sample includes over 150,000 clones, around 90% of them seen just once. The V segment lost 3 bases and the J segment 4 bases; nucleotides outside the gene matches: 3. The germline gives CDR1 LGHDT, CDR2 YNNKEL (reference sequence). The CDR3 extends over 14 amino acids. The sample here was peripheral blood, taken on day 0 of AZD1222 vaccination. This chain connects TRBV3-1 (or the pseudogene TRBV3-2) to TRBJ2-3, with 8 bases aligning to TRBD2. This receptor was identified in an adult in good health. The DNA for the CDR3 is TGTGCCAGCAGCCAGGGCGGGAGGCCAGATACGCAGTATTTT. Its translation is CASSQGGRPDTQYF.